This TCR beta chain was captured by sequencing in a study of vaccination and CD4 T cells after COVID-19. As for treatment: roughly 10-day PBMC culture with coronavirus spike peptide pools or control peptides (ViraFEST assay). TCRs were sequenced by ViraFEST after antigen-specific T cells had been expanded with peptide pools. CD4+ T cells that had been cultured provided DNA sequenced with the Oncomine TCR Beta short-read assay. From CD4+ T cells that had been cultured, genomic DNA was extracted. A single record per CDR3 protein comes from TCRdb applying MiXCR to the PCR reads. The sample includes 9,500 to 15,000 distinct CDR3 sequences, almost 55% of them seen just once. A remark on this clonotype: Its antigen remains unknown.

The TCR originated in a human donor with COVID-19. The sequences come from cultured CD4+ T cells from blood, collected after SARS-CoV-2 vaccination.

The CDR3 coding sequence is TGTGCCAGCAGTTATGACACCTCTGGAAACACCATATATTTT. It translates to CASSYDTSGNTIYF. This chain connects TRBV6-5 to TRBJ1-3; D not resolved. The CDR3 consists of 14 residues. CDR1 and CDR2 (germline): MNHEY, SVGAGI. Trimming pared 3 bases from V and 0 bases from J, leaving 6 bases between.